This T cell receptor beta chain appears in the sequencing data of a study of cytomegalovirus exposure and HLA in healthy donors. In the study overall: It was reported in a later analysis that the same platform had been used for the 120 or so validation repertoires as for the approximately 730 first-cohort repertoires.

Losses at the gene ends were 2 bases for V and 1 base for J; bases not matched to a gene: 5. The germline V gene encodes CDR1 PRHDT and CDR2 FYEKMQ (reference sequence). CDR3 size: 16 residues. Worth noting for this clone: Its specificity is not known.

Profiling relied on immunoSEQ multiplex PCR, and the TCRdb table lists in-frame clones only, not all of them. The sample contains around 400,000 clones, roughly 88% of which appear only once. Study findings and constraints: The study recorded more than 150 TCR beta chains that were cytomegalovirus-associated. In vitro testing confirmed a few CMV-associated chains as specific for CMV antigens. Reported performance of the classifier showed diagnosis of cytomegalovirus status with high specificity and sensitivity.

Sequenced input: PBMCs. The V call is TRBV13, the J call TRBJ2-5; the match to TRBD2 covers 9 bases. This TCR was recovered from a woman aged 18-30 years in good health and CMV-seronegative. In DNA form, the CDR3 reads TGTGCCAGCAGCTTACGACTAGCGGCCCCCCAAGAGACCCAGTACTTC. Protein: CASSLRLAAPQETQYF. Full variable domain (outside the CDR3, taken from reference TRBV13 and TRBJ2-5): AAGVIQSPRHLIKEKRETATLKCYPIPRHDTVYWYQQGPGQDPQFLISFYEKMQSDKGSIPDRFSAQQFSDYHSELNMSSLELGDSALYFCASSLRLAAPQETQYFGPGTRLLVL.